This T cell receptor beta chain originates from a study of PD-1 blockade in classical Hodgkin lymphoma. This sample's time point: cycle 4 day 1 (C4D1), after 6 weeks of nivolumab. Brentuximab vedotin exposure varied among the patients, all of whom had relapsed after autologous stem cell transplantation. Profiled with immunoSEQ multiplex PCR; TCRdb holds only in-frame clones, not every one. The sample includes approximately 93,000 clones, more than 70% of them seen just once. For this clone: Its antigen is unknown.

Study-level results: Some patients started nivolumab under 1 year after ASCT, and they were excluded. Lower baseline TCR diversity was reported for newly diagnosed patients than for healthy donors.

The sequence was obtained from a human donor with classical Hodgkin lymphoma. This specimen consisted of peripheral blood mononuclear cells (PBMCs), obtained before the fourth cycle of nivolumab.

The CDR3 DNA reads as TGTGCCAGTAGTGACAGGGACACAGATACGCAGTATTTT. Its translation: CASSDRDTDTQYF. This chain uses TRBV19 with TRBJ2-3; 7 positions match TRBD1. J lost 2 bases, V lost 5 bases, and 1 base had no gene match. Germline V lookup: CDR1 LNHDA, CDR2 SQIVND (reference sequence). The CDR3 length is 13 residues.